The T cell receptor (beta chain) described here comes from a study of blood T cell repertoires in COVID-19. At the level of the study: COVID-19 samples, acute and convalescent, were from the United States, Italy and Spain. In each case, the material was cDNA or gDNA derived from T cells, B-cell-depleted T cells, or PBMCs.

Authors' data handling: Estimates of nucleated cell counts were drawn from the amplification of reference gene primers. Profiling relied on immunoSEQ multiplex PCR, and the TCRdb table lists in-frame clones only, not all of them. V, J and clone size derive from that table, while D and trimming were established from the DNA sequence. The sample holds 300,000 to 450,000 clones, 85% seen once. Germline CDR1 is SGHNT and CDR2 is YENEEA. The CDR3 sequence is 14 residues long. Trimming left V 5 bases short and J 5 bases short, with 14 bases between. The chain carries TRBV11-3 and TRBJ2-3; D is perhaps TRBD2 (6 bases). This clonotype originated in a woman under 30 with acute or convalescent COVID-19. The sequenced sample consisted of peripheral blood. CDR3 DNA: TGTGCCAGCAGCCCTGGGACTCCTCTAGATACGCAGTATTTT. It codes for CASSPGTPLDTQYF.